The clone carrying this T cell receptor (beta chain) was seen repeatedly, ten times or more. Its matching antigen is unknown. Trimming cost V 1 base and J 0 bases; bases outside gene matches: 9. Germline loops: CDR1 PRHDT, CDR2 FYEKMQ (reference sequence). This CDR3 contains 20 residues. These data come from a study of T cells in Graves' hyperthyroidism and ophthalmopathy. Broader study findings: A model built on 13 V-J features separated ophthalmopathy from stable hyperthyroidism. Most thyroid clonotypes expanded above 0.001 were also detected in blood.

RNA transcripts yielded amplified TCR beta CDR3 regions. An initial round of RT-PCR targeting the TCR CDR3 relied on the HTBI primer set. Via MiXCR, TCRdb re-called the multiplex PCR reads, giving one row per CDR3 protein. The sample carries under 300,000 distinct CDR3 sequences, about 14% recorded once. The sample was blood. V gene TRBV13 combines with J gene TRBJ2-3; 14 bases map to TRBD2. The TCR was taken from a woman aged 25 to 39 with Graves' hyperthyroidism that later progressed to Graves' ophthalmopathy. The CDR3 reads CASSLEEYGLAGGSTDTQYF. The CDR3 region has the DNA TGTGCCAGCAGCTTAGAGGAGTACGGACTAGCGGGAGGAAGCACAGATACGCAGTATTTT.